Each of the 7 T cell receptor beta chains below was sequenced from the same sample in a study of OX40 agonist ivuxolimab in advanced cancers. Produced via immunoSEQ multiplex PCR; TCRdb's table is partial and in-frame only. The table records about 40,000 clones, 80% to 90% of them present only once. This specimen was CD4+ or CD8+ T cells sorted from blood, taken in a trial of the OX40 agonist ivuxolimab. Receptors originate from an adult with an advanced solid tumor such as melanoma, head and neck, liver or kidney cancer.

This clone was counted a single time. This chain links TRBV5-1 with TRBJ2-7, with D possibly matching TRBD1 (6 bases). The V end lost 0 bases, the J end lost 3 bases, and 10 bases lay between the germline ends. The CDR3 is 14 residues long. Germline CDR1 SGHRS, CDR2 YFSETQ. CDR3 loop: CASSLGQAGYEQYF. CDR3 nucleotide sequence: TGCGCCAGCAGCTTGGGACAGGCGGGCTACGAGCAGTACTTC.

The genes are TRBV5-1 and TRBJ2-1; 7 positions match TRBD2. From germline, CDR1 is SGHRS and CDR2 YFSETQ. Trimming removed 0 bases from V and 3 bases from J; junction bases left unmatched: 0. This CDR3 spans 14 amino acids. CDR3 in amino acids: CASSLERDYNEQFF. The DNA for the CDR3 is TGCGCCAGCAGCTTGGAGCGGGACTACAATGAGCAGTTCTTC. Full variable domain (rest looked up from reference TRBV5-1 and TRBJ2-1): KAGVTQTPRYLIKTRGQQVTLSCSPISGHRSVSWYQQTPGQGLQFLFEYFSETQRNKGNFPGRFSGRQFSNSRSEMNVSTLELGDSALYLCASSLERDYNEQFFGPGTRLTVL.

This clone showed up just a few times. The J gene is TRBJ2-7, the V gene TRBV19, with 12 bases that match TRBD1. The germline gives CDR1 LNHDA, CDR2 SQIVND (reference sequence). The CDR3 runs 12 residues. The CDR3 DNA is TGTGCGACGGGACAGGGGGCTGGAGAGCAGTACTTC. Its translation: CATGQGAGEQYF.

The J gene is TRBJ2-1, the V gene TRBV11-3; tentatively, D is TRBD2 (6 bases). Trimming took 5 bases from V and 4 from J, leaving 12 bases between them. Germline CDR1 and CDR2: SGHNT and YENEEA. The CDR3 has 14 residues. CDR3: CASSVVGGYNEQFF. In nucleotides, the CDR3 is TGTGCCAGCAGCGTCGTGGGGGGTTACAATGAGCAGTTCTTC.

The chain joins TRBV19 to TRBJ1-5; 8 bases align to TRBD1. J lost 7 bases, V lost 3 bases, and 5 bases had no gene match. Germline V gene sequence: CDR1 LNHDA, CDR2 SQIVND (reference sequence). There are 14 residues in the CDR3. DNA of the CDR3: TGTGCCAGTAGTATTAGGACAGGGACGCAGCCCCAGCATTTT. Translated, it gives CASSIRTGTQPQHF.

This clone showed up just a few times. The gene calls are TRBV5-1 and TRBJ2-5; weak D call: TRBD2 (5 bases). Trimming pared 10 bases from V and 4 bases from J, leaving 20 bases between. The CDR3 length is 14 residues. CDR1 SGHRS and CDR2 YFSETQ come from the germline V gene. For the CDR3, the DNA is TGCGCCGCCGCACGAGGGCCTCACAGAGAGACCCAGTACTTC. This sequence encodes CAAARGPHRETQYF.

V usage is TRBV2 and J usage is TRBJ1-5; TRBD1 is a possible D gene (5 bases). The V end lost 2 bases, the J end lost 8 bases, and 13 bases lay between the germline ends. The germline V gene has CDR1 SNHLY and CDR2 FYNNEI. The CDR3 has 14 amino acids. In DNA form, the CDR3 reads TGTGCCAGCAGTGAACCCCCAGGGAGGAAGCCCCAGCATTTT. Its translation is CASSEPPGRKPQHF.